The rows below give T cell receptor beta chains drawn from one sample of a study of T cells in Graves' hyperthyroidism and ophthalmopathy. Each CDR3 protein is one row after TCRdb ran MiXCR on the multiplex PCR reads. The sample gives 600,000 or so distinct CDR3 sequences, 40% to 55% of which show up once; about 7.8% is in the top ten. Sequenced sample: peripheral blood or thyroid tissue (not recorded which). The receptors were gathered from a woman under 30 with Graves' hyperthyroidism. Both conserved end residues are part of each CDR3.

v_gene	j_gene	CDR3aa
TRBV6-2/TRBV6-3	TRBJ1-1	CASSYSKGGDAFF
TRBV29-1	TRBJ1-2	CSAAGTGYGYTF
TRBV2	TRBJ1-1	CASSEGQGLTEAFF
TRBV12-3/TRBV12-4	TRBJ1-3	CASSPLGSSGNTIYF
TRBV10-3	TRBJ1-2	CASSSSGGRSNYGYTF
TRBV20-1	TRBJ2-5	CSARWQGVTKTQYF
TRBV19	TRBJ1-2	CASSRPGGDYGYTF
TRBV11-3	TRBJ2-5	CASSPQDHQETQYF
TRBV7-8	TRBJ2-6	CASSNRLSSGANVLTF
TRBV29-1	TRBJ1-5	CSVAEGLNQPQHF
TRBV20-1	TRBJ2-7	CSARLPNSGTGAYEQYF
TRBV7-3	TRBJ1-5	CASSMTGARQPQHF
TRBV7-2	TRBJ1-1	CASSPRTGSTEAFF
TRBV29-1	TRBJ2-7	CSAPGRGEQYF
TRBV7-2	TRBJ1-1	CASSLLGVLGKNTEAFF
TRBV7-9	TRBJ2-5	CASSFASWQETQYF
TRBV16	TRBJ2-5	CASSPSRLTLGTQYF
TRBV2	TRBJ1-6	CASSRDRQYSPLHF
TRBV6-4	TRBJ1-6	CASSDTRTGGNSPLHF
TRBV19	TRBJ2-7	CASRPLREDEQYF
TRBV12-3/TRBV12-4	TRBJ2-5	CASAPVSYQETQYF
TRBV20-1	TRBJ2-2	CSAREGLAGDTGELFF
TRBV5-1	TRBJ2-7	CASSLTSGGREQYF
TRBV7-2	TRBJ1-6	CASSLGGGVGSPLHF
TRBV11-1	TRBJ1-1	CAGSNRGGSAEAFF
TRBV7-9	TRBJ2-7	CASSFSGSPSYEQYF
TRBV5-1	TRBJ1-1	CASSPVWGYTEAFF
TRBV29-1	TRBJ1-3	CSGLFTAYGYTIYF
TRBV20-1	TRBJ1-2	CSAQRSPGGYTF
TRBV2	TRBJ2-7	CASSLRSRREQYF
TRBV20-1	TRBJ1-1	CSARDTSENLLNTEAFF
TRBV10-3	TRBJ1-2	CAISESEGAGGSYGYTF
TRBV20-1	TRBJ2-5	CSASDRGGKETQYF
TRBV7-2	TRBJ1-6	CASSLEPFNSPLHF
TRBV7-2	TRBJ2-7	CASSLSSLAGFSYEQYF
TRBV2	TRBJ2-5	CASSLPSGGQETQYF
TRBV7-6	TRBJ2-7	CASSATGVGEQYF
TRBV14	TRBJ2-7	CASSPLNLYEQYF
TRBV29-1	TRBJ2-7	CSVGFGDSYEQYF
TRBV15	TRBJ1-2	CATSSLGGGSYTF
TRBV19	TRBJ2-7	CASSTGGRYEQYF
TRBV15	TRBJ1-6	CAPGQPNSPLHF
TRBV9	TRBJ1-2	CASSQVIGASSYGYTF
TRBV2	TRBJ2-5	CASSENGRAKGETQYF
TRBV29-1	TRBJ1-2	CSALDRGMDGYTF
TRBV7-2	TRBJ1-4	CASSLLISEKLFF
TRBV29-1	TRBJ2-7	CSVVGEGLYEQYF
TRBV28	TRBJ1-2	CASSLPWIYGYTF
TRBV10-3	TRBJ1-3	CASSYSGSRHGNTIYF